Listed below are T cell receptor beta chains from one sample, sequenced in a study of T-cell memory formation after mild COVID-19. A single record per CDR3 protein comes from TCRdb applying MiXCR to the 5' RACE reads. This table has 300,000 to 350,000 distinct CDR3 sequences, approximately 13% appearing once. The specimen sequenced was PBMCs or a T cell subset sorted from them (not recorded which). The receptor source for this set is a man aged 18-30 years who had mild COVID-19 (a few samples of this study predate the infection). Cell type and time point are not known. CDR3s include the opening cysteine and the closing phenylalanine or tryptophan. The D gene is left open where the match is weak. Only part of the rows carry a size: once, few, many, or a class if the clone is expanded.

j_call d_call v_call clone_size cdr3_nt cdr3_aa
TRBJ1-6 TRBD1 TRBV11-2 - TGTGCCAGCAGCGGCCCCGACGGGGACAGAAATTCACCCCTCCACTTT CASSGPDGDRNSPLHF
TRBJ2-2 - TRBV5-1 many TGCGCCAGCAGTCTAATGTCGAACACCGGGGAGCTGTTTTTT CASSLMSNTGELFF
TRBJ2-3 - TRBV4-3 many TGCGCCAGCAGCCAAGAGGGTTGGGATACGCAGTATTTT CASSQEGWDTQYF
TRBJ2-2 - TRBV4-3 - TGCGCCAGCAGCCAAGATCGGGGTACCGAGAGGGGTAATGGGGAGCTGTTTTTT CASSQDRGTERGNGELFF
TRBJ2-7 - TRBV20-1 - TGCAGTGCTAGAGGGCAGGTGAGCTCCTACGAGCAGTACTTC CSARGQVSSYEQYF
TRBJ2-1 TRBD1 TRBV20-1 - TGCAGTGCTAGAGTACTAGGGGGCGGGCCCAATGAGCAGTTCTTC CSARVLGGGPNEQFF
TRBJ2-5 - TRBV5-1 - TGCGCCAGCAGCACCTCCTCCCCGTACCAAGAGACCCAGTACTTC CASSTSSPYQETQYF
TRBJ2-1 TRBD1 TRBV5-1 few TGCGCCAGCAGCTTGGAGGGGGCCAGGGTTCGGTTC CASSLEGARVRF
TRBJ2-5 - TRBV15 - TGTGCCACCAGCAGAGTCCCAGCAGAGACCCAGTACTTC CATSRVPAETQYF
TRBJ2-1 - TRBV25-1 - TGTGCCAGCAGTGGGATTGGGGACATTAGCTCCTACAATGAGCAGTTCTTC CASSGIGDISSYNEQFF
TRBJ2-5 - TRBV29-1 - TGCAGCGTCGGAAGGCTAGAGGGGAAAGAGACCCAGTACTTC CSVGRLEGKETQYF
TRBJ1-2 - TRBV4-1 - TGCGCCAGCAGCCAAGCTGTCCTAAGGAGAAACTATGGCTACACCTTC CASSQAVLRRNYGYTF
TRBJ2-4 - TRBV20-1 - TGCAGTGCCAGCCAGGTCGGCAAAAACATTCAGTACTTC CSASQVGKNIQYF
TRBJ2-5 TRBD2 TRBV4-1 - TGCGCCAGCAGCCAAGATTCGGGGGGGCTCTCCGAGACCCAGTACTTC CASSQDSGGLSETQYF
TRBJ2-7 - TRBV7-6 many TGTGCCAGCAGCTCATACAGGGACTACGAGCAGTACTTC CASSSYRDYEQYF
TRBJ2-3 - TRBV6-6 - TGTGCCAGCAGTTACCGTACTCCTTCCCCATTTAGCACAGATACGCAGTATTTT CASSYRTPSPFSTDTQYF
TRBJ2-5 - TRBV13 few TGTGCCAGCAGCCCCAGCTTGGACAGCCAAGAGACCCAGTACTTC CASSPSLDSQETQYF
TRBJ2-3 - TRBV10-3 - TGTGCCATCGGGTCAGAGCTACGCACAGATACGCAGTATTTT CAIGSELRTDTQYF
TRBJ1-2 - TRBV4-1 few TGCGCCAGCAGCCGCCCGGGGGGTCGTGAAGGCTACACCTTC CASSRPGGREGYTF
TRBJ2-3 - TRBV28 few TGTGCCAGCAAGCTAGCAGCAGATACGCAGTATTTT CASKLAADTQYF
TRBJ2-5 TRBD2 TRBV19 - TGTGCCAGTAGTCGGACTAGCGGGGGTGACCAAGAGACCCAGTACTTC CASSRTSGGDQETQYF
TRBJ2-3 - TRBV5-1 few TGCGCCAGCCGACTTCTAGGGTCCCCCACAGATACGCAGTATTTT CASRLLGSPTDTQYF
TRBJ1-5 - TRBV2 few TGTGCCAGCAGTGAATATACAGGGTTTGGGCAGCCCCAGCATTTT CASSEYTGFGQPQHF
TRBJ2-1 - TRBV7-9 - TGTGCCAGCAGCGAAGACTTCCGGACCAACAATGAGCAGTTCTTC CASSEDFRTNNEQFF
TRBJ2-7 TRBD1 TRBV6-2/TRBV6-3 few TGTGCCAGCATACCAAACAGGGGGCGCCACGAGCAGTACTTC CASIPNRGRHEQYF
TRBJ2-7 TRBD2 TRBV4-1 - TGCGCCAGCAGCCAACTCAGGGTTCGGGGGGTCGAGCAGTACTTC CASSQLRVRGVEQYF